The 27 T cell receptor beta chains listed next were all sequenced from one sample in a study of blood T cells in healthy people across ages. Together with a sample-barcoded 5' primer, a J-beta primer mix was included in a second PCR lasting roughly 6 to 12 cycles. TCRdb independently ran MiXCR on the 5' RACE reads; one entry per CDR3 protein. The repertoire has approximately 490,000 distinct CDR3 sequences, 20% to 30% of them found once; the top ten carry roughly 10%. In addition, the sample was reused for a study of T cells of mothers and their children.

The sequencing input was blood. These receptors came from a boy between 5 and 17 years old in good health.

The rearrangement joins TRBV19 to TRBJ1-1; no definite D call. The CDR3 consists of 13 residues. V was cut by 3 bases and J by 4 bases, with 9 bases left in between. CDR1 is LNHDA, CDR2 SQIVND, per germline (reference sequence). The CDR3 sequence: CASSMPGSTEAFF. Here the CDR3 DNA reads TGTGCCAGTAGTATGCCGGGGTCCACTGAAGCTTTCTTT. Combining the CDR3 with reference TRBV19 and TRBJ1-1 gives the whole variable domain DGGITQSPKYLFRKEGQNVTLSCEQNLNHDAMYWYRQDPGQGLRLIYYSQIVNDFQKGDIAEGYSVSREKKESFPLTVTSAQKNPTAFYLCASSMPGSTEAFFGQGTRLTVV.

The genes are TRBV7-9 and TRBJ2-2, with TRBD2 matching 8 bases. J lost 4 bases, V lost 5 bases, and 9 bases had no gene match. Germline V lookup: CDR1 SEHNR, CDR2 FQNEAQ (reference sequence). The CDR3 covers 16 residues. In nucleotides, the CDR3 is TGTGCCAGCAGCCTTAGCGGGATCCGGGGCACCGGGGAGCTGTTTTTT. This sequence encodes CASSLSGIRGTGELFF. The full variable domain, completed using reference TRBV7-9 and TRBJ2-2, is DTGVSQNPRHKITKRGQNVTFRCDPISEHNRLYWYRQTLGQGPEFLTYFQNEAQLEKSRLLSDRFSAERPKGSFSTLEIQRTEQGDSAMYLCASSLSGIRGTGELFFGEGSRLTVL.

The sample holds a few counts of this clonotype. The junction shows a germline mismatch at one end, possibly a read error. The rearrangement uses TRBV7-2 and TRBJ2-1; a possible D gene is TRBD2 (6 bases). The CDR3 has 12 residues. Per germline, CDR1 SGHTA and CDR2 FQGNSA. The CDR3 nucleotides read TGTGCCAGCAGCGATCCCAGGGAGGAAACTATCTTC. It encodes CASSDPREETIF.

V and J are TRBV5-5 and TRBJ1-2; no reliable D call. This CDR3 region has 15 residues. Germline values: CDR1 SGHKS, CDR2 YYEKEE (reference sequence). V lost 2 bases to trimming and J lost 2 bases, with 13 bases between them. CDR3 amino acids: CASSLSGPSNYGYTF. In DNA, the CDR3 is TGTGCCAGCAGCTTAAGTGGGCCCTCCAACTATGGCTACACCTTC.

This clonotype occurred once. CDR3 region: CSAREVAKNIQYF. CDR3 DNA: TGCAGTGCTAGAGAAGTAGCCAAAAACATTCAGTACTTC. The V call is TRBV20-1, the J call TRBJ2-4; D not certain. The germline gives CDR1 DFQATT, CDR2 SNEGSKA (reference sequence). Trimming left V 0 bases short and J 0 bases short, with 3 bases between. The length of the CDR3 is 13 residues.

This chain links TRBV2 with TRBJ2-5, with D possibly being TRBD2 (6 bases). Trimming removed 1 base from V and 1 base from J, with 10 bases in between. CDR1 SNHLY and CDR2 FYNNEI come from the germline V gene. The CDR3 loop spans 15 amino acids. CDR3 residues: CASSEVGGAQETQYF. CDR3 coding DNA: TGTGCCAGCAGTGAAGTGGGCGGGGCCCAAGAGACCCAGTACTTC.

This clonotype was recorded a few times. This rearrangement joins TRBV20-1 to TRBJ2-1; a possible D gene is TRBD2 (6 bases). There are 17 residues in the CDR3. Germline values: CDR1 DFQATT, CDR2 SNEGSKA (reference sequence). V gave up 5 bases and J gave up 3 bases, with 23 bases separating them. As DNA, the CDR3 is TGCAGTGCTCGGATATCCGGGACTTCGACCTACTACAATGAGCAGTTCTTC. Protein: CSARISGTSTYYNEQFF.

The rearrangement joins TRBV5-1 to TRBJ2-5; tentatively, D is TRBD2 (6 bases). The germline V gene has CDR1 SGHRS and CDR2 YFSETQ. V was trimmed by 0 bases and J by 4 bases, leaving 13 bases between them. There are 15 residues in the CDR3. The CDR3 DNA follows: TGCGCCAGCAGCTTGGAGAGGTTGGAGGGAGAGACCCAGTACTTC. This gives the protein CASSLERLEGETQYF.

The chain combines TRBV5-6 with TRBJ2-2; D is undetermined. Germline values: CDR1 SGHDT, CDR2 YYEEEE. This CDR3 has 15 amino acids. V lost 0 bases to trimming and J lost 5 bases, with 11 bases between them. The CDR3 loop is CASSLESGPTGELFF. For the CDR3, the DNA is TGTGCCAGCAGCTTGGAGTCAGGCCCTACCGGGGAGCTGTTTTTT. Together with reference TRBV5-6 and TRBJ2-2, the CDR3 gives the full variable domain: DAGVTQSPTHLIKTRGQQVTLRCSPKSGHDTVSWYQQALGQGPQFIFQYYEEEERQRGNFPDRFSGHQFPNYSSELNVNALLLGDSALYLCASSLESGPTGELFFGEGSRLTVL.

This clonotype was observed a single time. The CDR3 is CASSSGGGTKNIQYF. The CDR3 coding sequence is TGTGCCAGCTCAAGCGGGGGGGGGACCAAAAACATTCAGTACTTC. The V and J genes are TRBV7-2 and TRBJ2-4; 10 positions match TRBD2. V lost 8 bases and J lost 2; bases outside the gene matches: 6. Germline CDR1 SGHTA, CDR2 FQGNSA. This CDR3 comprises 15 residues.

This clonotype was counted only a few times. The J gene is TRBJ2-7, the V gene TRBV4-1; D not resolved. The CDR3 has 15 residues. V was pared by 0 bases and J by 1 base, with 10 bases between. In germline, CDR1 is MGHRA, CDR2 YSYEKL. CDR3 in DNA: TGCGCCAGCAGCCAAGAAAAACAGAGATCCTACGAGCAGTACTTC. Encoded protein: CASSQEKQRSYEQYF.

Many counts were recorded for this clonotype. The chain combines TRBV5-5 with TRBJ2-7; D is unresolved. Looked up from germline, CDR1 is SGHKS and CDR2 is YYEKEE (reference sequence). Trimming stripped 5 bases from V and 3 bases from J, with 9 bases between. The CDR3 sequence is 12 residues long. In DNA, the CDR3 is TGTGCCAGCAGAGAGATCAGCTACGAGCAGTACTTC. Translated: CASREISYEQYF. Based on the CDR3 plus reference TRBV5-5 and TRBJ2-7, the full variable domain is DAGVTQSPTHLIKTRGQQVTLRCSPISGHKSVSWYQQVLGQGPQFIFQYYEKEERGRGNFPDRFSARQFPNYSSELNVNALLLGDSALYLCASREISYEQYFGPGTRLTVT.

This clonotype was seen a few times. This sequence joins TRBV29-1 and TRBJ2-5; D is unresolved. TRBJ2-1 explains the end of the DNA better; the J call may be wrong. Germline lookup yields CDR1 SQVTM and CDR2 ANQGSEA. The CDR3 covers 11 residues. Here the CDR3 reads CSVPSPGEQFF. The CDR3 coding sequence is TGCAGCGTCCCTTCCCCTGGTGAGCAGTTCTTC.

The sample holds a few counts of this clonotype. As DNA, the CDR3 is TGTGCCAGCAGCTCCGAGGGACTAGGGACGGATACGCAGTATTTT. Its translation is CASSSEGLGTDTQYF. The chain recombines TRBV7-2 with TRBJ2-3; TRBD2 matches at 8 bases. The CDR3 spans 15 residues. The V segment lost 4 bases and the J segment 6 bases; nucleotides outside the gene matches: 9. Germline-derived CDR1 and CDR2 are SGHTA and FQGNSA.

This clonotype was counted a single time. This sequence joins TRBV7-8 and TRBJ2-3, with 9 bases lining up with TRBD1. Trimming took 6 bases from V and 1 from J; bases not matched to a gene: 5. CDR3 size: 15 residues. The germline V gene encodes CDR1 SGHVS and CDR2 FQNEAQ. As DNA, the CDR3 is TGTGCCAGCAGAGATACAGGGGGCGGCACAGATACGCAGTATTTT. Residues: CASRDTGGGTDTQYF.

The V and J genes are TRBV27 and TRBJ2-4; TRBD1 matches 8 bases. Losses at the gene ends were 8 bases for V and 6 bases for J; bases not matched to a gene: 9. The CDR3 has 14 amino acids. The V gene's germline CDR1 is MNHEY and CDR2 SMNVEV (reference sequence). The CDR3 region has the DNA TGTGCCAGCGGGTTCACCGGACAGGGAAACATTCAGTACTTC. Encoded protein: CASGFTGQGNIQYF.

V is TRBV7-2 and J is TRBJ2-1; the D gene could be TRBD1 or TRBD2 (5 bases each). The CDR3 length is 13 residues. The V gene lost 5 bases and the J gene lost 2 bases, with 7 bases spanning the gap. Germline V gene data show CDR1 as SGHTA and CDR2 as FQGNSA. CDR3 protein: CASSGGAYNEQFF. In DNA form, the CDR3 reads TGTGCCAGCAGCGGGGGTGCCTACAATGAGCAGTTCTTC.

The genes are TRBV3-1 and TRBJ2-7, with 7 positions matching TRBD1. Trimming at V came to 8 bases and at J to 3 bases, leaving 4 bases not matched to a gene. The CDR3 covers 12 residues. Germline CDR1 reads LGHDT; CDR2 reads YNNKEL (reference sequence). This CDR3 reads CASEGQHYEQYF. In DNA, the CDR3 is TGTGCCAGCGAGGGACAGCACTACGAGCAGTACTTC.

This clonotype was recorded a few times. The J gene is TRBJ2-5, the V gene TRBV11-2; 8 nucleotides agree with TRBD2. V gave up 5 bases and J gave up 5 bases; unmatched junction bases: 4. There are 13 residues in the CDR3. The germline V gene encodes CDR1 SGHAT and CDR2 FQNNGV. CDR3 nucleotide sequence: TGTGCCAGCAGCCACCCTAGCGGGGAGACCCAGTACTTC. This gives the protein CASSHPSGETQYF.

The rearrangement links TRBV12-3 or TRBV12-4 to TRBJ2-7; D not certain. The CDR3 is 14 residues long. V was clipped by 3 bases and J by 0 bases, with 9 bases between them. The CDR3 loop is CASSLLFYSYEQYF. Written as DNA, the CDR3 is TGTGCCAGCAGTTTGTTGTTTTACTCCTACGAGCAGTACTTC.

This clonotype was seen a few times. J is TRBJ2-7 and V is TRBV28, with D maybe TRBD2 (5 bases). Germline CDR1 and CDR2: MDHEN and SYDVKM. The CDR3 is 18 residues long. V gave up 3 bases and J gave up 1 base, with 22 bases separating them. CDR3 loop: CASSLEMRDRTASYEQYF. The DNA for the CDR3 is TGTGCCAGCAGTTTGGAGATGAGGGATCGGACTGCTTCCTACGAGCAGTACTTC.

This clonotype turned up a few times. The CDR3 spells CASSLVTVTLKETQYF. DNA for the CDR3: TGTGCCAGCAGCTTAGTCACAGTAACCCTCAAAGAGACCCAGTACTTC. V is TRBV7-9 and J is TRBJ2-5; D is unresolved. The CDR3 contains 16 residues. The V end lost 1 base, the J end lost 3 bases, and 15 bases lay between the germline ends. Germline V lookup: CDR1 SEHNR, CDR2 FQNEAQ (reference sequence). Drawing the rest from reference TRBV7-9 and TRBJ2-5, the complete variable domain is DTGVSQNPRHKITKRGQNVTFRCDPISEHNRLYWYRQTLGQGPEFLTYFQNEAQLEKSRLLSDRFSAERPKGSFSTLEIQRTEQGDSAMYLCASSLVTVTLKETQYFGPGTRLLVL.

The chain is built from TRBV20-1 and TRBJ1-4; TRBD1 is a possible D gene (6 bases). This CDR3 contains 16 residues. Germline V gene data show CDR1 as DFQATT and CDR2 as SNEGSKA (reference sequence). Trimming took off 0 bases at V and 4 bases at J, with 15 bases between the two ends. The CDR3 protein is CSARDSGGQYNEKLFF. The CDR3 coding sequence is TGCAGTGCTAGAGACTCGGGTGGACAGTATAATGAAAAACTGTTTTTT.

The V gene is TRBV28, the J gene TRBJ2-1; 12 bases are a match to TRBD2. The length of the CDR3 is 16 residues. Trimming cost V 8 bases and J 4 bases; bases outside gene matches: 9. CDR1 is MDHEN and CDR2 is SYDVKM in the germline V gene. The CDR3 DNA reads TGTGCCAGCCTTCGGACTAGCGGGGAGACATACAATGAGCAGTTCTTC. The encoded protein is CASLRTSGETYNEQFF.

The rearrangement uses TRBV27 and TRBJ2-6; D is unclear. Germline CDR1 MNHEY, CDR2 SMNVEV (reference sequence). The ends were cut back, 5 bases at V and 0 bases at J, with 8 bases in the middle. This CDR3 has 15 amino acids. The CDR3 region is CASSIEVSGANVLTF. CDR3 coding DNA: TGTGCCAGCAGTATCGAGGTCTCTGGGGCCAACGTCCTGACTTTC. The complete variable domain, with remaining parts taken from reference TRBV27 and TRBJ2-6, reads EAQVTQNPRYLITVTGKKLTVTCSQNMNHEYMSWYRQDPGLGLRQIYYSMNVEVTDKGDVPEGYKVSRKEKRNFPLILESPSPNQTSLYFCASSIEVSGANVLTFGAGSRLTVL.

A note on this clonotype: One end of the junction does not line up with germline, which may come from a read error. V and J are TRBV5-1 and TRBJ2-1; D gene ambiguous. The germline V gene has CDR1 SGHRS and CDR2 YFSETQ. The CDR3 runs to 14 residues. The CDR3 DNA is TGCGCCAGCAGCTTGGCCCTACAGACGAATGGGCAGTTCTTC. Translation: CASSLALQTNGQFF.

The rearrangement links TRBV10-3 to TRBJ1-5; TRBD1 aligns across 7 bases. The germline CDR1 and CDR2 sequences are ENHRY and SYGVKD. The CDR3 has 18 amino acids. With V trimmed by 3 bases and J by 0 bases, 11 bases remained unmatched. The CDR3 protein is CAISDGGGQIHSNQPQHF. The CDR3 DNA reads TGTGCCATCAGTGATGGAGGGGGACAGATTCATAGCAATCAGCCCCAGCATTTT.